Following are 7 T cell receptor beta chains from one sample sequenced in a study of CD8+CD57+ T cells in acquired aplastic anemia. Sequenced patients had shown CD8+CD57+ cell expansion by flow cytometry. Genomic DNA, the template, was used for profiling of the TCR beta VDJ and CDR3. One entry per CDR3 protein results from TCRdb running MiXCR on the reads. The data show over 150,000 distinct CDR3 sequences, around 60% seen once. The sample consisted of sorted CD4+, CD8+, or CD8+CD57+ T cells (not recorded which) from PBMCs. The receptors were sampled from a human donor with aplastic anemia.

The gene calls are TRBV24-1 and TRBJ2-3, with TRBD2 matching over 9 bases. The CDR3 is 15 residues long. V shed 0 bases, J shed 5 bases, and the junction held 2 bases outside the gene matches. Germline CDR1 reads KGHDR; CDR2 reads SFDVKD. This CDR3 reads CATSDLRLAVDTQYF. CDR3 nucleotides: TGTGCCACCAGTGATTTGAGACTAGCGGTAGATACGCAGTATTTT.

On this clonotype: Compared with germline, one end of the junction differs, possibly owing to a read error. This rearrangement joins TRBV7-9 to TRBJ2-7; D may be TRBD1 or TRBD2 (6 bases each). CDR1 and CDR2 (germline): SEHNR, FQNEAQ (reference sequence). The CDR3 has 18 amino acids. CDR3 residues: CASSQDPGGTGSVYEQYF. CDR3 coding DNA: TGCGCCAGCAGCCAAGATCCCGGGGGCACAGGTAGTGTCTACGAGCAGTACTTC. The complete variable domain, with remaining parts taken from reference TRBV7-9 and TRBJ2-7, reads DTGVSQNPRHKITKRGQNVTFRCDPISEHNRLYWYRQTLGQGPEFLTYFQNEAQLEKSRLLSDRFSAERPKGSFSTLEIQRTEQGDSAMYLCASSQDPGGTGSVYEQYFGPGTRLTVT.

The chain recombines TRBV7-3 with TRBJ2-2; a possible D gene is TRBD1 (8 bases). CDR1 is SGHTA and CDR2 is FQGTGA in the germline V gene. This CDR3 is built from 17 residues. V lost 2 bases and J lost 6, with 19 bases in between. The CDR3 DNA is TGTGCCAGCAGCTTAGTCCCAGCGGGACAGGATTCCGGGGAGCTGTTTTTT. Translating gives CASSLVPAGQDSGELFF. Together with reference TRBV7-3 and TRBJ2-2, the CDR3 gives the full variable domain: GAGVSQTPSNKVTEKGKYVELRCDPISGHTALYWYRQSLGQGPEFLIYFQGTGAADDSGLPNDRFFAVRPEGSVSTLKIQRTERGDSAVYLCASSLVPAGQDSGELFFGEGSRLTVL.

This chain uses TRBV4-1 with TRBJ2-5; 16 nucleotides line up with TRBD2. V shed 3 bases and J 5 bases; nucleotides not matched to a gene: 3. This CDR3 region has 16 residues. The germline CDR1 and CDR2 sequences are MGHRA and YSYEKL. CDR3 residues: CASSQGTSGGAETQYF. CDR3 coding DNA: TGCGCCAGCAGCCAGGGGACTAGCGGGGGGGCCGAGACCCAGTACTTC.

The rearrangement uses TRBV5-6 and TRBJ2-5, with 13 bases aligning to TRBD2. The DNA end lines up better with TRBJ2-7; the J call may be wrong. The germline gives CDR1 SGHDT, CDR2 YYEEEE. The CDR3 is 16 amino acids. The chain's CDR3 is CASSWGLAGPNDEQYF. For the CDR3, the DNA is TGTGCCAGCAGCTGGGGACTAGCGGGGCCGAATGACGAGCAGTACTTC.

The V call is TRBV29-1, the J call TRBJ2-5, with no clear D. Germline values: CDR1 SQVTM, CDR2 ANQGSEA. The CDR3 loop spans 12 amino acids. V was shortened by 4 bases and J by 2 bases, with 8 bases between the two germline ends. The CDR3 coding sequence is TGCAGCGTTGTTATGGGTCAAGAGACCCAGTACTTC. Translated: CSVVMGQETQYF. Based on the CDR3 plus reference TRBV29-1 and TRBJ2-5, the full variable domain is SAVISQKPSRDICQRGTSLTIQCQVDSQVTMMFWYRQQPGQSLTLIATANQGSEATYESGFVIDKFPISRPNLTFSTLTVSNMSPEDSSIYLCSVVMGQETQYFGPGTRLLVL.

This clonotype has ten or more counts. CDR3 amino acids: CASTAGTGVYNEQFF. Here the CDR3 DNA reads TGTGCCAGTACCGCCGGGACAGGGGTTTACAATGAGCAGTTCTTC. This chain uses TRBV19 with TRBJ2-1; 10 bases match TRBD1. This CDR3 is built from 15 residues. CDR1 and CDR2 from the germline V gene are LNHDA and SQIVND (reference sequence). The ends lost 7 bases at V and 4 bases at J; junction bases unmatched: 7.